The clone carrying this TCR beta chain was detected ten times or more. The data stem from a study of T cell repertoires in cytomegalovirus infection. Each CDR3 protein gets one entry after TCRdb re-called the reads with MiXCR. The repertoire holds under 95,000 distinct CDR3 sequences, with about 4.2% as singletons. Sequences were obtained from PBMCs. This clonotype was obtained from a human donor in good health (CMV status not recorded). Some clones in this sample may be carry-over from other donors' samples.

The DNA for the CDR3 is TGTGCCAGCAGCTTATCGGACAGCGGACGGATATTGACCTACGAGCAGTACTTC. Translation: CASSLSDSGRILTYEQYF. The rearrangement uses TRBV7-9 and TRBJ2-7, with D tentatively TRBD1 (6 bases). CDR1 is SEHNR, CDR2 FQNEAQ, per germline (reference sequence). This CDR3 has 18 residues. Deletions cut 2 bases from V and 2 bases from J, with 22 bases between.